These 18 T cell receptor beta chains originate from one sample sequenced in a study of multiple sclerosis patients with progressive multifocal leukoencephalopathy. Indicated time point: time of PML onset. The repertoire was sequenced with immunoSEQ multiplex PCR; TCRdb's copy has only in-frame clones and lacks some. In the table there are fewer than 35,000 clones, roughly 87% of which are singletons. Material: PBMCs, obtained from a patient treated with natalizumab. The receptors stem from a human donor with progressive multifocal leukoencephalopathy.

The chain has TRBV30 and TRBJ2-5; the match to TRBD2 covers 12 bases. This CDR3 spans 14 amino acids. Germline CDR1 and CDR2: GTSNPN and SVGIG (reference sequence). V trimming: 3 bases; J trimming: 4 bases; junction bases outside the gene matches: 3. The CDR3 spells CAWSPGLAGETQYF. The CDR3 DNA is TGTGCCTGGAGCCCGGGACTAGCGGGAGAGACCCAGTACTTC. Together with reference TRBV30 and TRBJ2-5, the CDR3 gives the full variable domain: SQTIHQWPATLVQPVGSPLSLECTVEGTSNPNLYWYRQAAGRGLQLLFYSVGIGQISSEVPQNLSASRPQDRQFILSSKKLLLSDSGFYLCAWSPGLAGETQYFGPGTRLLVL.

The CDR3 loop reads CASSRTLGGVIYEQYF. CDR3 DNA sequence: TGTGCCAGCAGCCGGACCCTCGGGGGTGTTATCTACGAGCAGTACTTC. V usage is TRBV14 and J usage is TRBJ2-7; D is perhaps TRBD2 (6 bases). The V and J ends lost 4 bases and 3 bases respectively, with 19 bases between them. CDR1 and CDR2 (germline): SGHDN, FVKESK. This CDR3 region has 16 residues.

This clone occurred a few times. The CDR3 DNA reads TGTGCCAGCAGTTACTCAGGGACTAAGTTCGACGAGCAGTACTTC. This sequence encodes CASSYSGTKFDEQYF. The chain links TRBV6-5 to TRBJ2-7; 7 bases map to TRBD2. J was trimmed by 5 bases and V by 0 bases; bases with no gene match: 7. CDR3 length equals 15 residues. Germline V gene data show CDR1 as MNHEY and CDR2 as SVGAGI.

This clone turned up a few times. The chain carries TRBV4-3 and TRBJ1-1; TRBD1 agrees at 11 bases. Per the germline V gene, CDR1 is LGHNA and CDR2 is YSLEER. V was clipped by 3 bases and J by 9 bases; unmatched bases: 3. The CDR3 loop spans 13 amino acids. CDR3 sequence reads: CASSHGTGGKAFF. CDR3 nucleotides: TGCGCCAGCAGCCACGGGACAGGGGGGAAAGCTTTCTTT.

V usage is TRBV11-2 and J usage is TRBJ2-2; D may match TRBD1 or TRBD2 (7 bases each). Deletions cut 6 bases from V and 4 bases from J, with 18 bases between. The CDR3 totals 16 residues. Germline loops: CDR1 SGHAT, CDR2 FQNNGV. CDR3 sequence (DNA): TGTGCCAGCAGATCAGGGGGGGCCGTCGGCACCGGGGAGCTGTTTTTT. This translates into CASRSGGAVGTGELFF.

CDR3 sequence: CASSNNYEQYF. The CDR3 DNA sequence: TGTGCCAGCAGCAACAACTACGAGCAGTACTTC. V gene TRBV7-9 combines with J gene TRBJ2-7; D gene ambiguous. CDR3 size: 11 residues. The germline V gene has CDR1 SEHNR and CDR2 FQNEAQ (reference sequence). Trimming left V 5 bases short and J 3 bases short, with 5 bases between.

Comments on this clone: The same CDR3 is also encoded by other DNA sequences in this sample. The J gene is TRBJ1-3, the V gene TRBV7-9, with D tentatively TRBD1 (5 bases). This CDR3 region has 12 residues. Between the trimmed V and J ends, which lost 9 bases and 4 bases, there was a span of 10 bases. Germline V lookup: CDR1 SEHNR, CDR2 FQNEAQ (reference sequence). As DNA, the CDR3 is TGTGCCAGTGGGGGTGGCGGAAACACCATATATTTT. Its translation is CASGGGGNTIYF.

This clone was detected a few times. This chain connects TRBV19 to TRBJ1-5; D might be TRBD1 (5 bases). Germline CDR1 is LNHDA and CDR2 is SQIVND (reference sequence). V was trimmed by 5 bases and J by 4 bases, leaving 15 bases between them. This CDR3 is built from 15 residues. The CDR3, as DNA: TGTGCCAGTAGTGGAGGGGTTGCCCGGAATCAGCCCCAGCATTTT. It codes for CASSGGVARNQPQHF.

J is TRBJ2-3 and V is TRBV5-1; no definite D call. This CDR3 has 14 amino acids. Looked up from germline, CDR1 is SGHRS and CDR2 is YFSETQ. Trimming pared 6 bases from V and 2 bases from J, leaving 13 bases between. The CDR3 loop reads CASTTTRPTDTQYF. CDR3 nucleotides: TGCGCCAGCACCACCACCCGGCCCACAGATACGCAGTATTTT.

This clone was found a few times. The chain recombines TRBV19 with TRBJ1-1; possibly TRBD1 for D (5 bases). This CDR3 contains 12 residues. Trimming took 3 bases from V and 11 from J, leaving 13 bases between them. Germline V gene sequence: CDR1 LNHDA, CDR2 SQIVND (reference sequence). The CDR3 nucleotides read TGTGCCAGTAGTATTACGGGCAGGGATGCTTTCTTT. It specifies CASSITGRDAFF. The whole variable domain, remainder taken from reference TRBV19 and TRBJ1-1, is DGGITQSPKYLFRKEGQNVTLSCEQNLNHDAMYWYRQDPGQGLRLIYYSQIVNDFQKGDIAEGYSVSREKKESFPLTVTSAQKNPTAFYLCASSITGRDAFFGQGTRLTVV.

The chain recombines TRBV14 with TRBJ1-1; D uncertain. Looked up from germline, CDR1 is SGHDN and CDR2 is FVKESK. The CDR3 consists of 12 residues. Trimming left V 4 bases short and J 2 bases short, with 5 bases between. The CDR3 sequence: CASSLRNTEAFF. In DNA form, the CDR3 reads TGTGCCAGCAGCCTAAGAAACACTGAAGCTTTCTTT. Combining the CDR3 with reference TRBV14 and TRBJ1-1 gives the whole variable domain EAGVTQFPSHSVIEKGQTVTLRCDPISGHDNLYWYRRVMGKEIKFLLHFVKESKQDESGMPNNRFLAERTGGTYSTLKVQPAELEDSGVYFCASSLRNTEAFFGQGTRLTVV.

The table lists this clone with a count of one. The J gene is TRBJ2-1, the V gene TRBV10-3, with 7 nucleotides matching TRBD2. V lost 8 bases, J lost 5 bases, and 9 bases stayed unmatched. Germline assignment: CDR1 ENHRY and CDR2 SYGVKD. CDR3 size: 14 residues. CDR3 bases: TGTGCCATCGTAGCGGGCCCCTCTCACAATGAGCAGTTCTTC. Encoded protein: CAIVAGPSHNEQFF.

The V call is TRBV30, the J call TRBJ2-5, with D possibly TRBD2 on 6 matching bases. V was cut by 2 bases and J by 2 bases, with 12 bases left in between. Looked up from germline, CDR1 is GTSNPN and CDR2 is SVGIG (reference sequence). The CDR3 extends over 14 amino acids. The CDR3 DNA sequence: TGTGCCTGGAGTCTACTAGCAGTGCAAGAGACCCAGTACTTC. Protein: CAWSLLAVQETQYF.

The V call is TRBV5-5, the J call TRBJ2-7; 8 bases align to TRBD2. The ends lost 4 bases at V and 3 bases at J; junction bases unmatched: 12. The CDR3 loop spans 16 amino acids. CDR1 and CDR2 (germline): SGHKS, YYEKEE (reference sequence). As DNA, the CDR3 is TGTGCCAGCAGCAGCCTGGTGCTAGCGGGTAACTACGAGCAGTACTTC. Protein: CASSSLVLAGNYEQYF.

The J gene is TRBJ1-2, the V gene TRBV4-1; TRBD1 might be the D (5 bases). This CDR3 region has 15 residues. Germline CDR1 is MGHRA and CDR2 is YSYEKL. The V end lost 0 bases, the J end lost 6 bases, and 14 bases lay between the germline ends. CDR3 region: CASSQEGGVGNGYTF. CDR3 DNA sequence: TGCGCCAGCAGCCAAGAGGGAGGGGTCGGGAATGGCTACACCTTC.

The CDR3: CASSSGYEQYF. Written as DNA, the CDR3 is TGTGCCAGCAGTTCCGGGTACGAGCAGTACTTC. V gene TRBV28 combines with J gene TRBJ2-7; the D is unclear. CDR1 MDHEN and CDR2 SYDVKM come from the germline V gene. V gave up 4 bases and J gave up 4 bases, with 5 bases separating them. This CDR3 is built from 11 residues.

The chain combines TRBV10-3 with TRBJ2-2; no reliable D call. CDR1 and CDR2 from the germline V gene are ENHRY and SYGVKD. Trimming cost V 4 bases and J 5 bases, with 5 bases left between them. This CDR3 comprises 12 residues. DNA of the CDR3: TGTGCCATCAGTGCAGATACCGGGGAGCTGTTTTTT. Protein product: CAISADTGELFF.

The V gene is TRBV7-2, the J gene TRBJ2-7, with D hard to call. The germline V and J ends were trimmed by 5 bases and 0 bases, with 2 bases remaining between them. CDR1 SGHTA and CDR2 FQGNSA come from the germline V gene. This CDR3 region has 11 residues. CDR3 DNA sequence: TGTGCCAGCAGCAACTCCTACGAGCAGTACTTC. Translation gives CASSNSYEQYF.